These 23 T cell receptor beta chains share one sample of origin, sequenced in a study of graft-versus-host responses after intestinal transplantation. TCRdb's copy holds only in-frame clones and misses some; the assay was immunoSEQ multiplex PCR. The sample yields 90,000 to 100,000 clones, about 82% seen once. This material consisted of PBMCs, taken 255 days after intestinal transplant. The receptors stem from a human patient who received an intestinal transplant, so some T cells may come from the graft donor.

The chain links TRBV5-6 to TRBJ2-2; TRBD2 matches 9 bases. Germline CDR1 SGHDT, CDR2 YYEEEE. The CDR3 covers 16 residues. J gave up 4 bases and V 4 bases, and 8 bases lay outside the gene matches. The CDR3 is CASSPKAGGGTGELFF. The CDR3 DNA reads as TGTGCCAGCAGCCCTAAAGCGGGAGGAGGCACCGGGGAGCTGTTTTTT.

J is TRBJ1-1 and V is TRBV2; possible D gene TRBD1, 5 bases. The V end lost 8 bases, the J end lost 0 bases, and 10 bases lay between the germline ends. This CDR3 is built from 13 residues. Germline V gene data show CDR1 as SNHLY and CDR2 as FYNNEI. The DNA of the CDR3 is TGTGCCAGCGCCAGGGCAATGAACACTGAAGCTTTCTTT. It translates to CASARAMNTEAFF.

The rearrangement links TRBV6-5 to TRBJ1-1; 9 nucleotides line up with TRBD1. Germline CDR1 MNHEY, CDR2 SVGAGI. There are 13 residues in the CDR3. J lost 8 bases, V lost 4 bases, and 5 bases had no gene match. CDR3 in amino acids: CASSLPGQGEAFF. CDR3 nucleotides: TGTGCCAGCAGTTTGCCGGGACAGGGAGAAGCTTTCTTT.

The rearrangement joins TRBV5-1 to TRBJ2-1; D is uncertain. V shed 0 bases and J shed 5 bases, with 0 bases lying between them. Germline V gene data show CDR1 as SGHRS and CDR2 as YFSETQ. The length of the CDR3 is 11 residues. The DNA of the CDR3 is TGCGCCAGCAGCTTGGACAATGAGCAGTTCTTC. Translating it yields CASSLDNEQFF.

The rearrangement joins TRBV27 to TRBJ2-1; the match to TRBD2 covers 15 bases. The CDR3 is made up of 18 amino acids. J was trimmed by 6 bases and V by 1 base; bases with no gene match: 7. Germline CDR1 MNHEY, CDR2 SMNVEV (reference sequence). CDR3 protein: CASSLFRGLAGGGNEQFF. In nucleotides, the CDR3 is TGTGCCAGCAGTTTATTCCGGGGACTAGCGGGAGGAGGCAATGAGCAGTTCTTC.

The chain joins TRBV19 to TRBJ1-5; 7 bases are a match to TRBD1. The CDR3 sequence is 15 residues long. Losses at the gene ends were 5 bases for V and 1 base for J; bases not matched to a gene: 5. Germline CDR1 LNHDA, CDR2 SQIVND (reference sequence). DNA for the CDR3: TGTGCCAGTAGTCCTTGGGACAGAAGCAATCAGCCCCAGCATTTT. Encoded protein: CASSPWDRSNQPQHF. The full variable domain, completed using reference TRBV19 and TRBJ1-5, is DGGITQSPKYLFRKEGQNVTLSCEQNLNHDAMYWYRQDPGQGLRLIYYSQIVNDFQKGDIAEGYSVSREKKESFPLTVTSAQKNPTAFYLCASSPWDRSNQPQHFGDGTRLSIL.

The V call is TRBV28, the J call TRBJ2-6; 8 bases agree with TRBD1. The CDR3 extends over 15 amino acids. Germline V gene data show CDR1 as MDHEN and CDR2 as SYDVKM. V dropped 5 bases and J dropped 0; count of bases not matched to a gene: 0. The CDR3 DNA is TGTGCCAGCAGTACAGGGGGCTCTGGGGCCAACGTCCTGACTTTC. Protein sequence: CASSTGGSGANVLTF.

This chain uses TRBV19 with TRBJ2-1; no firm D call. The CDR3 is 15 residues long. Germline-derived CDR1 and CDR2 are LNHDA and SQIVND (reference sequence). The V end lost 2 bases, the J end lost 6 bases, and 14 bases lay between the germline ends. The CDR3 here is CASSIRRSEGNEQFF. CDR3 nucleotide sequence: TGTGCCAGTAGTATAAGGCGCTCAGAAGGCAATGAGCAGTTCTTC.

The V and J genes are TRBV6-6 and TRBJ2-7; D remains unclear. Germline values: CDR1 MNHNY, CDR2 SVGAGI (reference sequence). CDR3 size: 11 residues. Trimming took off 3 bases at V and 6 bases at J, with 6 bases between the two ends. The CDR3 sequence: CASSYAGEQYV. CDR3 bases: TGTGCCAGCAGTTATGCTGGCGAGCAGTACGTC.

This chain connects TRBV29-1 to TRBJ2-7; D remains ambiguous. Trimming stripped 4 bases from V and 3 bases from J, with 13 bases between. The germline V gene encodes CDR1 SQVTM and CDR2 ANQGSEA. The CDR3 has 13 amino acids. The DNA for the CDR3 is TGCAGCGTTGTGCCCAGCGATGGCTACGAGCAGTACGTC. Encoded protein: CSVVPSDGYEQYV.

The V and J genes are TRBV13 and TRBJ2-5, with a possible D match to TRBD1 (6 bases). Germline V gene lookup returns CDR1 PRHDT and CDR2 FYEKMQ (reference sequence). V lost 0 bases and J lost 5, with 13 bases in between. The CDR3 contains 15 residues. The CDR3 protein is CASSLGIQGWETQYF. CDR3 bases: TGTGCCAGCAGCTTAGGGATACAGGGTTGGGAGACCCAGTACTTC.

This rearrangement joins TRBV2 to TRBJ2-7; weak D call: TRBD1 (5 bases). CDR1 is SNHLY and CDR2 is FYNNEI in the germline V gene. V shed 8 bases and J shed 4 bases, with 9 bases lying between them. CDR3 length equals 11 residues. CDR3 residues: CASERGYEQYV. In DNA, the CDR3 is TGTGCCAGCGAAAGGGGATACGAGCAGTACGTC.

This clone was seen a single time. At one of its ends the junction is not consistent with the germline gene, which may arise from a read error. The chain links TRBV5-4 to TRBJ2-7, with 11 bases identical to TRBD2. The CDR3 is 16 amino acids. CDR1 is SGHNT and CDR2 is YYREEE in the germline V gene (reference sequence). The CDR3 is CASSLAGTSGGYKQYF. The CDR3 nucleotides read TGTGCCAGCAGCTTGGCGGGGACTAGCGGAGGCTACAAGCAGTACTTC.

This sequence joins TRBV7-2 and TRBJ2-4, with 12 bases lining up with TRBD1. The CDR3 consists of 19 residues. The V gene end was trimmed by 5 bases and the J gene end by 0 bases; junction bases not matched to a gene: 11. Germline V CDR1 and CDR2: SGHTA, FQGNSA. The CDR3 bases are TGTGCCAGCAGCCCCGCGGGACAGGGGGCCCACCTAGCCAAAAACATTCAGTACTTC. It yields the protein CASSPAGQGAHLAKNIQYF.

The chain couples TRBV11-2 to TRBJ1-1; D is possibly TRBD1 (5 bases). The V gene lost 5 bases and the J gene lost 3 bases, with 13 bases spanning the gap. Germline CDR1 reads SGHAT; CDR2 reads FQNNGV. The CDR3 has 14 amino acids. The CDR3 DNA is TGTGCCAGCAGCCCTTATGACAGCTACACTGAAGCTTTCTTT. Translating gives CASSPYDSYTEAFF. The full variable domain, with the rest looked up from reference TRBV11-2 and TRBJ1-1, is EAGVAQSPRYKIIEKRQSVAFWCNPISGHATLYWYQQILGQGPKLLIQFQNNGVVDDSQLPKDRFSAERLKGVDSTLKIQPAKLEDSAVYLCASSPYDSYTEAFFGQGTRLTVV.

V and J are TRBV7-3 and TRBJ2-1, with D possibly TRBD2 on 5 matching bases. Germline V gives CDR1 SGHTA, CDR2 FQGTGA. V lost 5 bases to trimming and J lost 7 bases, with 12 bases between them. The CDR3 sequence is 13 residues long. The CDR3 DNA sequence: TGTGCCAGCAGCCCTGGACGACTAAATGAGCAGTTCTTC. Its protein is CASSPGRLNEQFF. Full variable domain (missing parts from reference TRBV7-3 and TRBJ2-1): GAGVSQTPSNKVTEKGKYVELRCDPISGHTALYWYRQSLGQGPEFLIYFQGTGAADDSGLPNDRFFAVRPEGSVSTLKIQRTERGDSAVYLCASSPGRLNEQFFGPGTRLTVL.

The rearrangement links TRBV7-9 to TRBJ1-1; no clear D. This CDR3 contains 14 residues. The ends were cut back, 0 bases at V and 0 bases at J, with 5 bases in the middle. Germline values: CDR1 SEHNR, CDR2 FQNEAQ (reference sequence). Here the CDR3 reads CASSLAEVNTEAFF. The CDR3 coding sequence is TGTGCCAGCAGCTTAGCGGAGGTGAACACTGAAGCTTTCTTT.

The chain recombines TRBV5-1 with TRBJ1-1; 9 bases are shared with TRBD1. Per germline, CDR1 SGHRS and CDR2 YFSETQ. V shed 4 bases and J 4 bases; nucleotides not matched to a gene: 8. The CDR3 totals 15 residues. CDR3 sequence: CASSLKTGGTTEAFF. The CDR3 DNA reads as TGCGCCAGCAGCCTTAAGACAGGGGGAACCACTGAAGCTTTCTTT.

This sequence joins TRBV11-2 and TRBJ1-2; 9 nucleotides align to TRBD1. V lost 5 bases and J lost 3; bases outside the gene matches: 10. Per germline, CDR1 SGHAT and CDR2 FQNNGV. CDR3 size: 16 residues. The CDR3 here is CASSQNPTGGYYGYTF. The CDR3, as DNA: TGTGCCAGCAGCCAAAACCCCACAGGGGGCTACTATGGCTACACCTTC.

The CDR3 DNA reads TGCGCCAGCAGGCAAACCTCGGACAGTTTCGGAAACACCATATATTTT. Translating gives CASRQTSDSFGNTIYF. This chain joins TRBV23-1 and TRBJ1-3; tentative D call: TRBD1 (6 bases). TRBV23-1 falls under the ORF class, with uncertain function. The CDR3 totals 16 residues. V lost 6 bases to trimming and J lost 4 bases, with 19 bases between them.

The chain is built from TRBV6-1 and TRBJ2-7; possible D gene TRBD2, 7 bases. V gave up 6 bases and J gave up 6 bases, with 15 bases separating them. The CDR3 is 13 residues long. Per germline, CDR1 MNHNS and CDR2 SASEGT. In DNA form, the CDR3 reads TGTGCCAGCAGCCCGGGGGGCTGGGGCGAGCAGTACTTC. This gives the protein CASSPGGWGEQYF.

The V gene is TRBV5-8, the J gene TRBJ1-1, with D unresolved. This CDR3 has 12 residues. Germline-derived CDR1 and CDR2 are SGHTS and YDEGEE. V shed 2 bases and J shed 4 bases, with 6 bases lying between them. CDR3 sequence (DNA): TGTGCCAGCAGCTTACTAGGCACTGAAGCTTTCTTT. Its protein product is CASSLLGTEAFF.

The chain employs TRBV5-1 and TRBJ2-5; D may be TRBD2 (5 bases). V lost 5 bases and J lost 5, with 13 bases in between. The CDR3 length is 13 residues. Germline assignment: CDR1 SGHRS and CDR2 YFSETQ. The CDR3 nucleotides are TGCGCCAGCAGACCCGGGATCGAGGAGACCCAGTACTTC. It is translated as CASRPGIEETQYF.